This record looks at one TCR beta chain sequence and its context. This sample also contains other DNA sequences that code for the same CDR3. This sample is drawn from a study of blood T cell repertoires in COVID-19. For the study at large: T cells, B-cell-depleted T cells, or PBMCs provided the cDNA or gDNA that served as material.

Authors' data handling: Amplification with reference gene primers provided the estimates of nucleated cell counts. Only in-frame clones appear in the TCRdb table, and some are missing; sequencing was by immunoSEQ multiplex PCR. From that table come the V and J calls and clone size; the DNA was used to work out D and trimming. The sample lists about 350,000 clones; more than 85% were seen once. CDR3 length: 12 residues. Trimming left V 3 bases short and J 5 bases short, with 7 bases between. Per the germline V gene, CDR1 is SEHNR and CDR2 is FQNEAQ (reference sequence). The study drew participants aged about 18 to 89 years from some 25 US areas. Recovered participants had two consecutive negative NP/OP PCR tests, healthcare professional clearance, or symptom resolution.

The clonotype originates from a woman between 25 and 40 years old who had recovered from COVID-19. Sequenced: PBMCs or T cells enriched from blood (not recorded which). This chain connects TRBV7-9 to TRBJ2-5; D is undetermined. CDR3 in amino acids: CASSFVEETQYF. CDR3 DNA sequence: TGTGCCAGCAGCTTCGTTGAGGAGACCCAGTACTTC.